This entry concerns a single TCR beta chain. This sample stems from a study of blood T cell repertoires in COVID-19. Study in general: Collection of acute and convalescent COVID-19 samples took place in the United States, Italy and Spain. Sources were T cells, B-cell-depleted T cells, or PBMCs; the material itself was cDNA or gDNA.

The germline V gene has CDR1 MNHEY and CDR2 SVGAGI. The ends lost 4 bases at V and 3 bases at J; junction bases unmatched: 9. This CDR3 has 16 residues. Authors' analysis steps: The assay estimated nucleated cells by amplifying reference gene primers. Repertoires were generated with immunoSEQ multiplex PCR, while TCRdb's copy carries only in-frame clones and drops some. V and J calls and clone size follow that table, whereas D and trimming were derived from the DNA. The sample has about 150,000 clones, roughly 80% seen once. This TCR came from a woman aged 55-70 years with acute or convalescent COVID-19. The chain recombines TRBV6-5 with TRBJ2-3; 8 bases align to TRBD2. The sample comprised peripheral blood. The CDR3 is CASSSGTRVLTDTQYF. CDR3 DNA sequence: TGTGCCAGCAGTTCCGGGACTAGAGTTCTGACAGATACGCAGTATTTT.